This T cell receptor beta chain came from a study of blood T cell repertoires in COVID-19. Study details: Whether acute or convalescent, the COVID-19 samples came from the United States, Italy and Spain. PBMCs, B-cell-depleted T cells, or T cells were the source of the cDNA or gDNA that made up the material.

TCRdb's copy holds only in-frame clones and misses some; the assay was immunoSEQ multiplex PCR. The sample yields 25,000 to 35,000 clones, roughly nine tenths seen once. Between the trimmed V and J ends, which lost 0 bases and 4 bases, there was a span of 13 bases. Germline lookup yields CDR1 SGDLS and CDR2 YYNGEE. The CDR3 extends over 16 amino acids. This clone was counted between two and nine times. The sample was peripheral blood. The clonotype originates from a man between 50 and 59 years old with active COVID-19. The V and J genes are TRBV9 and TRBJ2-2; a weak D match, TRBD2 (5 bases). Here the CDR3 reads CASSVAPARGTGELFF. The CDR3, as DNA: TGTGCCAGCAGCGTAGCTCCCGCCCGGGGCACCGGGGAGCTGTTTTTT. The full variable domain, with the rest looked up from reference TRBV9 and TRBJ2-2, is DSGVTQTPKHLITATGQRVTLRCSPRSGDLSVYWYQQSLDQGLQFLIQYYNGEERAKGNILERFSAQQFPDLHSELNLSSLELGDSALYFCASSVAPARGTGELFFGEGSRLTVL.